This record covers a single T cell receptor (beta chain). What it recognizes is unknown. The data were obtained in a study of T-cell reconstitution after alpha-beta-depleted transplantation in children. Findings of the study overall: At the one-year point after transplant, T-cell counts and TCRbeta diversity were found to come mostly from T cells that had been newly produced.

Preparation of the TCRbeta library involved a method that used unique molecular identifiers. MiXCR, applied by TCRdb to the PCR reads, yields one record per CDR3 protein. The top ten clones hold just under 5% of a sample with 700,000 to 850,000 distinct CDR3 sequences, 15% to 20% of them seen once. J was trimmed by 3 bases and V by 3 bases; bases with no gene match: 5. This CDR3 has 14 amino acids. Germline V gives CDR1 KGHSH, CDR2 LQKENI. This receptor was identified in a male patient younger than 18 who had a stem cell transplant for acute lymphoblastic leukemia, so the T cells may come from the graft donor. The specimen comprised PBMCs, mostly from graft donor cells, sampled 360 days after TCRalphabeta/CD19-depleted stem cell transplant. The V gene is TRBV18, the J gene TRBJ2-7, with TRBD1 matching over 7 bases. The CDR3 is CASSPSQGVYEQYF. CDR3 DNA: TGTGCCAGCTCACCCTCGCAGGGGGTCTACGAGCAGTACTTC.